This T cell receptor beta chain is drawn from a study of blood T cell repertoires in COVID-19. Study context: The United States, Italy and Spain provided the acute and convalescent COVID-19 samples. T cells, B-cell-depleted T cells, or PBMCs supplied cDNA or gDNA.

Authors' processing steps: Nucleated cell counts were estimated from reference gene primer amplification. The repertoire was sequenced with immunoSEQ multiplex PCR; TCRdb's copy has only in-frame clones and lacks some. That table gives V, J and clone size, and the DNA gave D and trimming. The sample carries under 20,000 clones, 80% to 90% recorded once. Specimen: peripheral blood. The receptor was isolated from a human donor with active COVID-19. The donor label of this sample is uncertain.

This CDR3 is CASSLAGGALNREQFF. The CDR3 region has the DNA TGCGCCAGCAGCTTGGCCGGGGGGGCCCTAAATAGAGAGCAGTTCTTC. This chain connects TRBV5-1 to TRBJ2-1, with 8 bases aligning to TRBD2. The CDR3 loop spans 16 amino acids. Unmatched junction bases numbered 12, after V lost 0 bases and J lost 10 bases. Germline CDR1 is SGHRS and CDR2 is YFSETQ.